The present T cell receptor beta chain was sequenced within a study of blood T cell repertoires in COVID-19. TCRdb's copy holds only in-frame clones and misses some; the assay was immunoSEQ multiplex PCR. This table has 150,000 to 200,000 clones, roughly four fifths appearing once. Unmatched junction bases numbered 5, after V lost 1 base and J lost 10 bases. The V gene's germline CDR1 is SGHAT and CDR2 FQNNGV. There are 14 residues in the CDR3. The TCR comes from a human donor in a cohort sampled during active COVID-19. The chain employs TRBV11-2 and TRBJ1-5; 9 nucleotides match TRBD1. The sequenced sample was peripheral blood. The CDR3 reads CASSLVQGAGPQHF. The CDR3 nucleotides read TGTGCCAGCAGCTTAGTACAGGGGGCCGGACCCCAGCATTTT.